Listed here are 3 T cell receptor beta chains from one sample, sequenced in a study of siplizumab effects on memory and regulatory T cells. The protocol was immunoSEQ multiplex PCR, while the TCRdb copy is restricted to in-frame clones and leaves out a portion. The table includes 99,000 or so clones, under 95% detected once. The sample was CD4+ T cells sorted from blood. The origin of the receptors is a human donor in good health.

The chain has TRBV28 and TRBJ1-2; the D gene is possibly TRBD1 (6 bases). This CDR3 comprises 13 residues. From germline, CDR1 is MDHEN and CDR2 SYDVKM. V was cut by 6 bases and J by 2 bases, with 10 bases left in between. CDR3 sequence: CASRKQGNYGYTF. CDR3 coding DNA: TGTGCCAGCAGAAAGCAGGGGAACTATGGCTACACCTTC.

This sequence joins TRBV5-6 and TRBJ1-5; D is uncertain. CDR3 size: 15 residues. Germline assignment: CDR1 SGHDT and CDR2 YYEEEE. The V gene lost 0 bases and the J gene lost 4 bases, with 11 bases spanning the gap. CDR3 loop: CASSLAPGGNQPQHF. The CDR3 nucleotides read TGTGCCAGCAGCTTGGCGCCAGGAGGGAATCAGCCCCAGCATTTT.

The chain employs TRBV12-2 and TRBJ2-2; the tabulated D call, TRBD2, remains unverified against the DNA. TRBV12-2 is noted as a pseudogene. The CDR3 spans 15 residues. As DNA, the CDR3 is TGTGCAAGCCTCAACCCGGTGCGGGACACCGGGGAGCTGTTTTTT. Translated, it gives CASLNPVRDTGELFF.